This T cell receptor beta chain was identified in a study of early T cells in non-severe SARS-CoV-2 infection. Study information: The sequenced material was bulk RNA from unsorted whole blood, and its chains were unpaired.

V dropped 5 bases and J dropped 6; count of bases not matched to a gene: 6. CDR1 SGHAT and CDR2 FQNNGV come from the germline V gene. The CDR3 has 15 amino acids. This clonotype was detected ten times or more. The antigen is undetermined. Study outcomes and limitations: VDJdb-based matching was biased toward anti-spike CD8 responses and missed private and CD4 specificities.

The TCR library protocol was used to attach unique molecular identifiers. These identifiers were attached to individual cDNA molecules. One entry per CDR3 protein, called by TCRdb with MiXCR from the 5' RACE reads. The table records some 64,000 distinct CDR3 sequences, approximately 11% of them present only once. Sequencing input: whole blood. This TCR came from an adult who was a healthcare worker with PCR-confirmed SARS-CoV-2 infection or an uninfected control (not recorded which). The chain uses TRBV11-2 and TRBJ2-4; TRBD2 aligns across 11 bases. CDR3 sequence reads: CASSPPGLAGNIQYF. In DNA, the CDR3 is TGTGCCAGCAGCCCCCCCGGACTAGCGGGAAACATTCAGTACTTC. The full variable domain, its missing parts supplied by reference TRBV11-2 and TRBJ2-4, is EAGVAQSPRYKIIEKRQSVAFWCNPISGHATLYWYQQILGQGPKLLIQFQNNGVVDDSQLPKDRFSAERLKGVDSTLKIQPAKLEDSAVYLCASSPPGLAGNIQYFGAGTRLSVL.